This T cell receptor (beta chain) was identified during a study of shared clonotypes between healthy human individuals. Findings and limits, study-wide: Despite large depth, sorted-subset datasets appeared incompletely sequenced. Naive CD4 clonotype sharing across several donors was 4% to 5%.

Concerning this clone itself: Its antigen is still unknown.

V lost 5 bases and J lost 5, with 18 bases in between. Germline CDR1 SGHAT, CDR2 FQNNGV. The CDR3 has 15 residues. This table comes from immunoSEQ multiplex PCR, and its TCRdb copy is limited to in-frame clones, with some not included. The sample lists about 1.5 million clones; roughly 96% were seen once. This sequence originates from a young man in good health. The specimen was naive CD4+ T cells sorted from blood. Described subset: CD45RA+ positively selected. The chain combines TRBV11-2 with TRBJ2-5; D possibly corresponds to TRBD2 (6 bases). The CDR3 reads CASSPKKGGMETQYF. In DNA, the CDR3 is TGTGCCAGCAGCCCCAAAAAGGGAGGTATGGAGACCCAGTACTTC. Based on the CDR3 plus reference TRBV11-2 and TRBJ2-5, the full variable domain is EAGVAQSPRYKIIEKRQSVAFWCNPISGHATLYWYQQILGQGPKLLIQFQNNGVVDDSQLPKDRFSAERLKGVDSTLKIQPAKLEDSAVYLCASSPKKGGMETQYFGPGTRLLVL.